This T cell receptor (beta chain) came from a study of blood T cell repertoires in COVID-19. Study in general: Specimens from acute and convalescent COVID-19 originated in the United States, Italy and Spain. The cDNA or gDNA used as material had been derived from T cells, B-cell-depleted T cells, or PBMCs.

Authors' analysis steps: Using reference gene primer amplification, nucleated cell counts were estimated. The assay was immunoSEQ multiplex PCR, and TCRdb's table has in-frame clones only and misses some. V and J calls and clone size come straight from that table; D and trimming were deduced from the DNA. The repertoire holds under 80,000 clones, with over 65% as singletons. Per germline, CDR1 SGHDT and CDR2 YYEEEE. V lost 1 base to trimming and J lost 0 bases; unmatched junction nucleotides: 4. The CDR3 totals 16 residues. This clone was detected a few times. Sequencing was carried out using peripheral blood. The rearrangement joins TRBV5-6 to TRBJ2-3; 8 nucleotides agree with TRBD2. This TCR derives from a man older than 75 with active or convalescent COVID-19. The CDR3 reads CASSLSVAGSTDTQYF. Written as DNA, the CDR3 is TGTGCCAGCAGCTTGTCCGTAGCGGGAAGCACAGATACGCAGTATTTT.